This TCR beta chain was identified during a study of blood T cells in healthy people across ages. V was pared by 1 base and J by 4 bases, with 4 bases of the junction left unmatched. The CDR3 is made up of 15 amino acids. The germline V gene has CDR1 SGHRS and CDR2 YFSETQ. A second PCR of roughly 7 to 11 cycles used a sample-barcoded 5' primer and a J-beta primer mix. Sequencing yielded, for each sample, at least 2.5 million paired-end reads carrying CDR3. TCRdb analysed the 5' RACE reads with MiXCR anew, one entry per CDR3 protein. The top ten clones hold 15% to 20% of a sample with around 870,000 distinct CDR3 sequences, 29% of them seen once. Researchers collected around 11 milliliters of peripheral blood from every single donor. Each sample used at least 6 million PBMCs.

The sequence was collected from a woman older than 75 in good health. Source material: blood. This chain connects TRBV5-1 to TRBJ2-2; 7 bases agree with TRBD1. CDR3 coding DNA: TGCGCCAGCAGCTTGCAGGGGGAGTTCACCGGGGAGCTGTTTTTT. This codes for CASSLQGEFTGELFF.